This T cell receptor beta chain stems from a study of graft-versus-host responses after intestinal transplantation. Study context: All recipients got anti-thymocyte globulin induction, then tacrolimus and steroids for approximately three years.

The protocol was immunoSEQ multiplex PCR, while the TCRdb copy is restricted to in-frame clones and leaves out a portion. There are 85,000 to 90,000 clones in the sample; roughly 80% occur only once, and 17% lies in the top ten. Concerning this clone itself: What it binds is unknown.

CDR3 length: 14 residues. CDR1 and CDR2 from the germline V gene are MGHDK and SYGVNS. The J segment lost 0 bases and the V segment lost 8 bases, leaving 6 bases of the junction unmatched. This specimen was unstimulated CD8+ T cells sorted from spleen or lymph node cells, taken before intestinal transplant. V and J are TRBV25-1 and TRBJ2-7; 8 bases are a match to TRBD2. The clonotype comes from a human donor who received an intestinal transplant. The CDR3 DNA sequence: TGTGCCAGCGCATACAGCGGGAGCTCCTACGAGCAGTACTTC. This translates into CASAYSGSSYEQYF.